What follows is one T cell receptor (beta chain) and its context. Exposed enrollees encountered a COVID-19 case at some point within 2 weeks before study entry. This sample was included in a study of blood T cell repertoires in COVID-19. Repertoires were generated with immunoSEQ multiplex PCR, while TCRdb's copy carries only in-frame clones and drops some. The repertoire holds 300,000 to 450,000 clones, about 88% seen once, with approximately 1% in the top ten. V gave up 3 bases and J gave up 0 bases, with 15 bases separating them. The CDR3 contains 17 residues. Germline lookup yields CDR1 SGHVS and CDR2 FQNEAQ.

The chain recombines TRBV7-8 with TRBJ1-3; a possible D gene is TRBD1 (6 bases). Sequencing was performed on PBMCs or T cells enriched from blood (not recorded which). The source of this sequence is a young woman who had been exposed to COVID-19. DNA of the CDR3: TGTGCCAGCAGCTTTTCCGGGACACCGAACTCTGGAAACACCATATATTTT. This encodes CASSFSGTPNSGNTIYF.